This TCR beta chain appears in the sequencing data of a study of T cell clonality in common variable immunodeficiency. Sequenced by immunoSEQ multiplex PCR; TCRdb stores in-frame clones only, minus some. The data show about 40,000 clones, with none appearing a single time. Each donor provided roughly 5 to 8 ml of heparinized whole blood. This clone has at least ten counts. Its specificity is not known. The read ends 3 residues shy of where the CDR3 ends; the end is completed using the germline J gene. In germline, CDR1 is DFQATT, CDR2 SNEGSKA (reference sequence). The CDR3 contains 14 residues. The V end was cut by 0 bases, the J end by 6 bases, with 12 bases between. Overall study results and limits: Patient heterogeneity in the CVID cohort limited correlations between repertoire features and clinical complications. Reportedly, TCR beta sequences from common variable immunodeficiency showed fewer deletions and N-nucleotide insertions. TCRbeta clonality was increased in CVID versus healthy controls.

The sequenced sample consisted of peripheral blood mononuclear cells. This clonotype was sampled from a person aged 18 to 70 in good health. This chain joins TRBV20-1 and TRBJ2-1, with a tentative D call TRBD1 (6 bases). The chain's CDR3 is CSARDPKGGNEQFF. The DNA read from the CDR3 is TGCAGTGCTAGAGATCCAAAAGGGGGCAATGAG.